These 16 T cell receptor beta chains originate from one sample sequenced in a study of naive CD8 T cells in extremely preterm neonates. The data were produced by immunoSEQ multiplex PCR, yet TCRdb's version contains in-frame clones alone and is incomplete. The data show 7,300 or so clones, roughly 92% seen once. Deliveries were elective term cesareans at about 35-42 weeks, with no labor or membrane rupture. The sample was naive CD8+ T cells from cord blood. These receptors were obtained from a newborn in good health.

The CDR3 sequence is CASSLAAGGDLNWYGYTF. CDR3 bases: TGTGCCAGCAGCTTGGCGGCAGGGGGAGATCTCAACTGGTATGGCTACACCTTC. The rearrangement uses TRBV5-6 and TRBJ1-2; 7 bases align to TRBD1. Germline loops: CDR1 SGHDT, CDR2 YYEEEE. This CDR3 is 18 amino acids long. V gave up 0 bases and J gave up 5 bases; unmatched junction bases: 16.

This clone was recorded only once. The chain carries TRBV7-9 and TRBJ1-2, with 9 bases identical to TRBD1. Germline trimming cut 4 bases from V and 8 bases from J; bases unmatched to any gene: 11. Per germline, CDR1 SEHNR and CDR2 FQNEAQ (reference sequence). The CDR3 has 15 amino acids. The CDR3 coding sequence is TGTGCCAGCAGCTACGCCCGGGACAGGGTTACCGGCTACACCTTC. This sequence encodes CASSYARDRVTGYTF. Together with reference TRBV7-9 and TRBJ1-2, the CDR3 gives the full variable domain: DTGVSQNPRHKITKRGQNVTFRCDPISEHNRLYWYRQTLGQGPEFLTYFQNEAQLEKSRLLSDRFSAERPKGSFSTLEIQRTEQGDSAMYLCASSYARDRVTGYTFGSGTRLTVV.

The chain is built from TRBV5-6 and TRBJ2-5; TRBD1 might be the D (6 bases). The J call could be wrong; TRBJ2-7 is a better fit for the DNA end. The CDR3 sequence is 15 residues long. Germline V gives CDR1 SGHDT, CDR2 YYEEEE. The CDR3 region has the DNA TGTGCCAGCAGCTCAGACAGGTCGAGCTCCTACGAGCAGTACTTC. Its translation: CASSSDRSSSYEQYF.

The V call is TRBV5-1, the J call TRBJ1-6; no definite D call. The CDR3 has 15 residues. Germline V lookup: CDR1 SGHRS, CDR2 YFSETQ. Trimming removed 5 bases at V and 10 bases at J, with 19 bases between. CDR3 in amino acids: CASRSTPLGGSPLHF. The CDR3 region has the DNA TGCGCCAGCAGGTCCACTCCCCTAGGTGGATCACCCCTCCACTTT.

V is TRBV29-1 and J is TRBJ1-2; D ambiguous. The CDR3 runs to 15 residues. V lost 1 base to trimming and J lost 0 bases, with 12 bases between them. Germline V gene lookup returns CDR1 SQVTM and CDR2 ANQGSEA. The CDR3 nucleotides are TGCAGCGTTGAAGGAGAGGGATGGGCTAACTATGGCTACACCTTC. Translating it yields CSVEGEGWANYGYTF. The variable domain in full, with the rest retrieved from reference TRBV29-1 and TRBJ1-2, is SAVISQKPSRDICQRGTSLTIQCQVDSQVTMMFWYRQQPGQSLTLIATANQGSEATYESGFVIDKFPISRPNLTFSTLTVSNMSPEDSSIYLCSVEGEGWANYGYTFGSGTRLTVV.

The genes are TRBV5-6 and TRBJ1-6; the D gene is possibly TRBD1 (5 bases). V was shortened by 1 base and J by 13 bases, with 12 bases between the two germline ends. The germline V gene has CDR1 SGHDT and CDR2 YYEEEE. This CDR3 spans 13 amino acids. CDR3 residues: CASSLWGGFPLHF. DNA of the CDR3: TGTGCCAGCAGCTTGTGGGGGGGGTTCCCCCTCCACTTT.

This rearrangement joins TRBV7-9 to TRBJ2-7; 8 nucleotides line up with TRBD1. The CDR3 loop spans 15 amino acids. CDR1 and CDR2 (germline): SEHNR, FQNEAQ (reference sequence). V lost 4 bases, J lost 0 bases, and 5 bases stayed unmatched. This CDR3 is CASSSPGTGSYEQYF. The CDR3 nucleotides are TGTGCCAGCAGCTCTCCCGGGACAGGCTCCTACGAGCAGTACTTC. The variable domain in full, with the rest retrieved from reference TRBV7-9 and TRBJ2-7, is DTGVSQNPRHKITKRGQNVTFRCDPISEHNRLYWYRQTLGQGPEFLTYFQNEAQLEKSRLLSDRFSAERPKGSFSTLEIQRTEQGDSAMYLCASSSPGTGSYEQYFGPGTRLTVT.

Notes on this clone: One end of the junction is discordant with germline, which a read error may explain. This chain connects TRBV27 to TRBJ2-3; 10 positions agree with TRBD1. The CDR3 runs 12 residues. The V gene's germline CDR1 is MNHEY and CDR2 SMNVEV (reference sequence). The CDR3 DNA is TGTGCCAGCAGTTCCGGGACAGGGGCAAAGGTTTTT. It specifies CASSSGTGAKVF.

V usage is TRBV5-1 and J usage is TRBJ2-7, with a tentative D call TRBD1 (7 bases). CDR1 and CDR2 from the germline V gene are SGHRS and YFSETQ. V was cut by 7 bases and J by 3 bases, with 14 bases left in between. The CDR3 runs to 13 residues. DNA for the CDR3: TGCGCCAGCTCGGAGGGACAGTTCTACGAGCAGTACTTC. It translates to CASSEGQFYEQYF.

J is TRBJ2-1 and V is TRBV6-5; D possibly corresponds to TRBD2 (5 bases). CDR1 is MNHEY, CDR2 SVGAGI, per germline. V shed 6 bases and J shed 1 base, with 7 bases lying between them. The CDR3 covers 13 residues. CDR3 region: CASRDFSYNEQFF. The CDR3 coding sequence is TGTGCCAGCAGGGACTTTTCCTACAATGAGCAGTTCTTC.

V usage is TRBV30 and J usage is TRBJ2-2; D is possibly TRBD2 (6 bases). The germline V gene has CDR1 GTSNPN and CDR2 SVGIG (reference sequence). The CDR3 sequence is 12 residues long. Between the trimmed V and J ends, which lost 4 bases and 5 bases, there was a span of 8 bases. CDR3 amino acids: CAWMAGTGELFF. For the CDR3, the DNA is TGTGCCTGGATGGCGGGGACCGGGGAGCTGTTTTTT.

The chain joins TRBV19 to TRBJ1-5; D is possibly TRBD1 (6 bases). Germline CDR1 is LNHDA and CDR2 is SQIVND (reference sequence). Trimming removed 1 base from V and 2 bases from J, with 12 bases in between. There are 16 residues in the CDR3. CDR3 DNA sequence: TGTGCCAGTAGTATAGTCGCGACAGGCCGCAATCAGCCCCAGCATTTT. Translation: CASSIVATGRNQPQHF. Together with reference TRBV19 and TRBJ1-5, the CDR3 gives the full variable domain: DGGITQSPKYLFRKEGQNVTLSCEQNLNHDAMYWYRQDPGQGLRLIYYSQIVNDFQKGDIAEGYSVSREKKESFPLTVTSAQKNPTAFYLCASSIVATGRNQPQHFGDGTRLSIL.

This clone showed up just once. Compared with germline, one end of the junction differs, possibly owing to a read error. The V call is TRBV9, the J call TRBJ2-2, with D tentatively TRBD2 (6 bases). The CDR3 is made up of 14 amino acids. Looked up from germline, CDR1 is SGDLS and CDR2 is YYNGEE. The CDR3 sequence: CASRVEGLTGELFF. The CDR3 region has the DNA TGTGCCAGCAGAGTAGAGGGACTTACCGGGGAGCTGTTTTTT. Variable domain in full (rest from reference TRBV9 and TRBJ2-2): DSGVTQTPKHLITATGQRVTLRCSPRSGDLSVYWYQQSLDQGLQFLIQYYNGEERAKGNILERFSAQQFPDLHSELNLSSLELGDSALYFCASRVEGLTGELFFGEGSRLTVL.

The gene calls are TRBV10-3 and TRBJ1-2; D is perhaps TRBD1 (6 bases). V was shortened by 4 bases and J by 7 bases, with 19 bases between the two germline ends. CDR3 size: 15 residues. Germline V gives CDR1 ENHRY, CDR2 SYGVKD. CDR3 sequence (DNA): TGTGCCATCAGTGTAGTGGGAATGGACAGTTTTGGCTACACCTTC. Translating it yields CAISVVGMDSFGYTF.

The chain is built from TRBV7-9 and TRBJ2-7; TRBD2 matches 15 bases. CDR1 is SEHNR and CDR2 is FQNEAQ in the germline V gene (reference sequence). The CDR3 totals 17 residues. The V and J ends lost 4 bases and 0 bases, in that order; junction bases with no gene match: 4. CDR3 amino acids: CASSSGLAGGSSYEQYF. The CDR3, as DNA: TGTGCCAGCAGCTCCGGACTAGCGGGAGGGAGCTCCTACGAGCAGTACTTC.

This chain links TRBV6-1 with TRBJ2-7; D call uncertain. The CDR3 length is 14 residues. Germline V lookup: CDR1 MNHNS, CDR2 SASEGT. V shed 1 base and J shed 0 bases, with 7 bases lying between them. The CDR3 bases are TGTGCCAGCAGTGAAGGTTTGAGCTCCTACGAGCAGTACTTC. Encoded protein: CASSEGLSSYEQYF.